This record concerns one TCR beta chain sequence. This entry belongs to a study of blood T cell repertoires in COVID-19. Looking at the study overall: Nucleic acid was either cDNA or gDNA, and it came from T cells, B-cell-depleted T cells, or PBMCs.

CDR3 length equals 16 residues. Germline values: CDR1 LNHDA, CDR2 SQIVND (reference sequence). The V and J ends lost 2 bases and 0 bases, in that order; junction bases with no gene match: 3. Clones were read by immunoSEQ multiplex PCR, and TCRdb kept only the in-frame ones, dropping some. The sample gives 95,000 to 110,000 clones, around four fifths of which show up once; approximately 12% is in the top ten. The specimen sequenced was peripheral blood. This clonotype originated in a human donor in a cohort sampled during active COVID-19. The V gene is TRBV19, the J gene TRBJ1-5; 8 nucleotides line up with TRBD1. The CDR3 reads CASSIPDRGSNQPQHF. The CDR3 DNA reads TGTGCCAGTAGTATACCCGACAGGGGTAGCAATCAGCCCCAGCATTTT.